This TCR beta chain was found in a study of T cell responses to AZD1222 COVID-19 vaccine. Study-level points and caveats: After the peak T cell response, and only then, were repertoires sampled. A rise in Spike-specific TCR breadth and depth followed two AZD1222 doses. Across spike, vaccine-associated CD4 TCRs were found, dominant at 160-218 and 743-854. Of the AZD1222 recipients, only five to seven were seropositive at baseline.

The CDR3 extends over 17 amino acids. Germline CDR1 KGHDR, CDR2 SFDVKD. V shed 5 bases and J shed 2 bases, with 18 bases lying between them. TCRdb's table, derived via immunoSEQ multiplex PCR, lists solely in-frame clones and lacks some. The sample records 150,000 to 200,000 clones, about 91% being singletons. A word on this clone: Its antigen is currently unknown.

The specimen was peripheral blood, collected on day 0 of MenACWY control vaccination. The V call is TRBV24-1, the J call TRBJ2-1, with D uncertain. The TCR sequence derives from an adult in good health. CDR3: CATSVRGRSSPYNEQFF. The CDR3 DNA sequence: TGTGCCACCAGTGTTCGCGGACGCAGCAGCCCCTACAATGAGCAGTTCTTC.